This T cell receptor (beta chain) was recovered during a study of OX40 agonist ivuxolimab in advanced cancers. Study background: Patients took ivuxolimab, an agonistic anti-OX40 (CD134) antibody.

This clone has only one observation. Its antigen is currently unknown. Germline V CDR1 and CDR2: LGHNT, FRNRAP. V lost 4 bases to trimming and J lost 5 bases, with 15 bases between them. This CDR3 comprises 14 residues. Study outcomes and limitations: A proportion of nonresponders additionally exhibited low normalized T-cell clonal expansion.

Using immunoSEQ multiplex PCR, the repertoire was profiled, and TCRdb retains in-frame clones only, with some absent. This table has more than 60,000 clones, 89% appearing once. The clonotype comes from an adult with an advanced solid tumor such as melanoma, head and neck, liver or kidney cancer. The genes are TRBV12-5 and TRBJ2-7; D is perhaps TRBD1 (6 bases). Source: CD4+ or CD8+ T cells sorted from blood, taken in a trial of the OX40 agonist ivuxolimab. The CDR3 DNA is TGTGCTAGTGGTTCCGGCCCTCCAGGGGACGAGCAGTACTTC. It specifies CASGSGPPGDEQYF.